The 30 T cell receptor beta chains presented below share a single source sample, sequenced in a study of identical twins' blood T cells. TCRdb re-called the 5' RACE reads through MiXCR, storing one row per CDR3 protein. This table holds 300,000 to 400,000 distinct CDR3 sequences, 28% found once. The source material was PBMCs. Receptors were obtained from a woman aged 18-50 years in good health.

This clonotype was seen more than once but under ten times. The chain employs TRBV29-1 and TRBJ2-4; no clear D gene. Between the trimmed V and J ends, which lost 3 bases and 7 bases, there was a span of 10 bases. Per the germline V gene, CDR1 is SQVTM and CDR2 is ANQGSEA. The CDR3 loop spans 12 amino acids. The CDR3 region is CSVELPGNIQYF. The CDR3 bases are TGCAGCGTTGAGCTCCCTGGGAACATTCAGTACTTC.

This clonotype was observed a handful of times. The gene calls are TRBV7-2 and TRBJ1-1; D may be TRBD1 (5 bases). Trimming removed 4 bases at V and 1 base at J, with 16 bases between. The CDR3 contains 16 residues. In germline, CDR1 is SGHTA, CDR2 FQGNSA. The CDR3 region is CASSSTWGGKNTEAFF. CDR3 nucleotides: TGTGCCAGCAGCTCAACTTGGGGGGGGAAGAACACTGAAGCTTTCTTT.

For the CDR3, the DNA is TGTGCCAGCAGCCAAGGTAGGATAAAGGCTGAAGCTTTCTTT. This translates into CASSQGRIKAEAFF. The genes are TRBV14 and TRBJ1-1; D unclear. The CDR3 length is 14 residues. Germline CDR1 reads SGHDN; CDR2 reads FVKESK. V lost 1 base to trimming and J lost 6 bases, with 12 bases between them.

This clonotype was seen only a few times. The gene calls are TRBV15 and TRBJ1-1, with D hard to call. The CDR3 spans 14 residues. The V end lost 0 bases, the J end lost 9 bases, and 14 bases lay between the germline ends. CDR1 is LNHNV, CDR2 YYDKDF, per germline (reference sequence). CDR3 protein: CATSRDLGSSKAFF. The CDR3 DNA reads TGTGCCACCAGCAGAGATCTGGGTTCCTCGAAAGCTTTCTTT.

This clonotype was seen more than once but under ten times. This chain connects TRBV12-3 or TRBV12-4 to TRBJ2-3, with TRBD1 matching over 10 bases. Germline trimming cut 7 bases from V and 3 bases from J; bases unmatched to any gene: 7. This CDR3 has 15 amino acids. The CDR3 nucleotides read TGTGCCAGCACCGTAGGGACAGGGGAGACAGATACGCAGTATTTT. The encoded protein is CASTVGTGETDTQYF.

This clonotype was picked up a small number of times. V gene TRBV18 combines with J gene TRBJ2-3, with unresolved D. The length of the CDR3 is 12 residues. Germline lookup yields CDR1 KGHSH and CDR2 LQKENI. The V gene lost 1 base and the J gene lost 4 bases, with 3 bases spanning the gap. The CDR3 bases are TGTGCCAGCTCACCACGCTCAGATACGCAGTATTTT. Translated: CASSPRSDTQYF.

V and J are TRBV20-1 and TRBJ1-4; TRBD1 is a possible D gene (6 bases). This CDR3 is 16 amino acids long. V was pared by 5 bases and J by 7 bases, with 23 bases between. CDR1 is DFQATT, CDR2 SNEGSKA, per germline (reference sequence). CDR3 nucleotide sequence: TGCAGTGCTCCTAGGGGGGGGTCCAGGCGATTTGAAAAACTGTTTTTT. Protein sequence: CSAPRGGSRRFEKLFF.

The chain combines TRBV29-1 with TRBJ2-1, with a weak D call TRBD2 (6 bases). Trimming cost V 7 bases and J 8 bases, with 12 bases left between them. The CDR3 loop spans 11 amino acids. Germline V gene sequence: CDR1 SQVTM, CDR2 ANQGSEA. CDR3 nucleotides: TGCAGCGCTGATCGCGGGGATGAGCAGTTCTTC. Protein sequence: CSADRGDEQFF.

This clonotype was seen repeatedly, ten times or more. This chain joins TRBV20-1 and TRBJ1-1, with D possibly matching TRBD1 (5 bases). This CDR3 region has 14 residues. The germline CDR1 and CDR2 sequences are DFQATT and SNEGSKA (reference sequence). V was shortened by 4 bases and J by 2 bases, with 14 bases between the two germline ends. The CDR3 region is CSATGSHSNTEAFF. In DNA, the CDR3 is TGCAGTGCTACAGGGAGCCATTCTAACACTGAAGCTTTCTTT.

This clonotype turned up a few times. This rearrangement joins TRBV20-1 to TRBJ1-1; D remains ambiguous. The CDR3 consists of 14 residues. Germline assignment: CDR1 DFQATT and CDR2 SNEGSKA (reference sequence). V was shortened by 1 base and J by 1 base, with 10 bases between the two germline ends. The CDR3 loop is CSARAGQPNTEAFF. DNA of the CDR3: TGCAGTGCTAGAGCGGGTCAGCCGAACACTGAAGCTTTCTTT.

This clonotype was counted between two and nine times. The chain has TRBV29-1 and TRBJ2-1, with TRBD2 identical over 7 bases. The germline V gene has CDR1 SQVTM and CDR2 ANQGSEA. V lost 6 bases to trimming and J lost 3 bases; unmatched junction nucleotides: 8. CDR3 size: 14 residues. The CDR3 here is CSVEPSGGYNEQFF. The DNA for the CDR3 is TGCAGCGTCGAACCTAGCGGAGGCTACAATGAGCAGTTCTTC.

The chain links TRBV11-2 to TRBJ2-5; TRBD2 might be the D (5 bases). The V end lost 1 base, the J end lost 4 bases, and 13 bases lay between the germline ends. CDR1 is SGHAT, CDR2 FQNNGV, per germline. CDR3 size: 15 residues. CDR3: CASSLGLASRETQYF. CDR3 DNA: TGTGCCAGCAGCTTAGGCCTAGCCAGTCGAGAGACCCAGTACTTC.

On this clonotype itself: The germline gene is not matched at one end of the junction; a read error may be the cause. The CDR3 protein is CSARGDRFSYDQYF. CDR3 sequence (DNA): TGCAGTGCTAGAGGAGACAGGTTCTCCTACGATCAGTACTTC. This chain connects TRBV20-1 to TRBJ2-7, with D possibly being TRBD1 (6 bases). The germline V gene has CDR1 DFQATT and CDR2 SNEGSKA (reference sequence). The CDR3 loop spans 14 amino acids.

There are a few counts of this clonotype. The chain has TRBV27 and TRBJ2-7; D gene ambiguous. The CDR3 spans 11 residues. V was cut by 6 bases and J by 3 bases, with 6 bases left in between. Germline assignment: CDR1 MNHEY and CDR2 SMNVEV (reference sequence). For the CDR3, the DNA is TGTGCCAGCAGAGGATACTACGAGCAGTACTTC. This encodes CASRGYYEQYF.

This clonotype occurred a few times. The chain is built from TRBV5-1 and TRBJ2-1; D is unclear. Germline V gene sequence: CDR1 SGHRS, CDR2 YFSETQ. The CDR3 consists of 13 residues. V dropped 4 bases and J dropped 10 bases, with 15 bases sitting between them. CDR3 nucleotide sequence: TGCGCCAGCAGCCTGGATGATGAGTTGGAGCAGTTCTTC. Its protein product is CASSLDDELEQFF.

This clonotype was recorded a few times. CDR3 bases: TGTGCCAGCAGTGGGTCTGGGACAGTAAATGGCTACACCTTC. Protein sequence: CASSGSGTVNGYTF. V and J are TRBV2 and TRBJ1-2, with 7 bases fitting TRBD1. The germline gives CDR1 SNHLY, CDR2 FYNNEI. V shed 4 bases, J shed 6 bases, and the junction held 8 bases outside the gene matches. This CDR3 contains 14 residues.

A remark on this clonotype: The germline gene is not matched at one end of the junction; a read error may be the cause. The chain uses TRBV20-1 and TRBJ1-1, with a possible D match to TRBD1 (5 bases). CDR3 length: 13 residues. Looked up from germline, CDR1 is DFQATT and CDR2 is SNEGSKA (reference sequence). The DNA for the CDR3 is TGCAGTGCTAGATCTGCAGGGCAGACTGAAGCTTCCTTT. Translating gives CSARSAGQTEASF.

This clonotype was observed at least ten times. The CDR3 loop reads CASRSADTQYF. The CDR3 DNA follows: TGTGCCAGCAGATCTGCAGATACGCAGTATTTT. The chain carries TRBV5-6 and TRBJ2-3, with D unresolved. Trimming took 5 bases from V and 4 from J, leaving 5 bases between them. The CDR3 has 11 residues. The germline gives CDR1 SGHDT, CDR2 YYEEEE.

This clonotype was recorded a few times. The CDR3 here is CASSADNLGAEAFF. The CDR3 DNA is TGTGCCAGCAGCGCTGACAACTTAGGGGCTGAAGCTTTCTTT. V usage is TRBV2 and J usage is TRBJ1-1; D is perhaps TRBD1 (5 bases). The V end lost 6 bases, the J end lost 6 bases, and 17 bases lay between the germline ends. The germline CDR1 and CDR2 sequences are SNHLY and FYNNEI. The CDR3 is 14 amino acids.

In its sample, this clonotype was seen a few times. The J gene is TRBJ2-2, the V gene TRBV12-3 or TRBV12-4; TRBD1 agrees at 11 bases. V lost 6 bases, J lost 4 bases, and 10 bases stayed unmatched. This CDR3 has 17 amino acids. The CDR3: CASSPDRGQTPTGELFF. The CDR3 DNA reads as TGTGCCAGCAGCCCGGACAGGGGGCAAACCCCCACCGGGGAGCTGTTTTTT.

The rearrangement joins TRBV5-1 to TRBJ1-2; tentative D call: TRBD1 (5 bases). The CDR3 runs 15 residues. Germline V lookup: CDR1 SGHRS, CDR2 YFSETQ. V was trimmed by 2 bases and J by 0 bases, leaving 11 bases between them. CDR3 sequence: CASSLEGAPNYGYTF. CDR3 bases: TGCGCCAGCAGCTTAGAAGGGGCGCCTAACTATGGCTACACCTTC.

In its sample, this clonotype was seen a few times. The chain links TRBV6-6 to TRBJ1-2, with D uncertain. The CDR3 is 13 amino acids. CDR1 MNHNY and CDR2 SVGAGI come from the germline V gene (reference sequence). V dropped 3 bases and J dropped 8 bases, with 13 bases sitting between them. CDR3 residues: CASSYLGLEGYTF. Written as DNA, the CDR3 is TGTGCCAGCAGTTATTTGGGTTTGGAAGGCTACACCTTC.

Comment on this clonotype: This may arise from a read error, as a much more abundant clone is one base away. The CDR3 ends on some other residue instead of the conserved phenylalanine or tryptophan, so this is likely a read error. The chain has TRBV20-1 and TRBJ1-2; TRBD1 is a possible D gene (5 bases). Looked up from germline, CDR1 is DFQATT and CDR2 is SNEGSKA (reference sequence). V was shortened by 0 bases and J by 8 bases, with 13 bases between the two germline ends. The CDR3 sequence is 13 residues long. The CDR3 bases are TGCAGTGCTAGAGATGGGGCCCTAAGAGGCTACACCTGC. It specifies CSARDGALRGYTC.

The rearrangement links TRBV4-1 to TRBJ1-1; D call uncertain. The length of the CDR3 is 15 residues. Trimming removed 3 bases from V and 1 base from J, with 12 bases in between. Germline V gives CDR1 MGHRA, CDR2 YSYEKL. The CDR3 protein is CASSQRTPTNTEAFF. For the CDR3, the DNA is TGCGCCAGCAGCCAGAGGACCCCAACGAACACTGAAGCTTTCTTT.

About this clonotype itself: Compared with germline, one end of the junction differs, possibly owing to a read error. The chain combines TRBV20-1 with TRBJ2-7; no clear D gene. The length of the CDR3 is 12 residues. Looked up from germline, CDR1 is DFQATT and CDR2 is SNEGSKA (reference sequence). DNA for the CDR3: TGCAGTGCTGGAGACCTAGCCTACGAGCAGTACTTC. Encoded protein: CSAGDLAYEQYF.

V usage is TRBV20-1 and J usage is TRBJ1-2; D uncertain. The CDR3 covers 14 residues. Trimming shortened V by 2 bases and J by 5 bases, and 15 bases separated the two germline ends. Looked up from germline, CDR1 is DFQATT and CDR2 is SNEGSKA (reference sequence). The CDR3 here is CSARSDRALYGYTF. CDR3 sequence (DNA): TGCAGTGCTAGATCGGACCGAGCCCTTTATGGCTACACCTTC.

This clonotype was observed at least ten times. The chain employs TRBV4-2 and TRBJ1-1, with 8 positions matching TRBD1. Trimming took 2 bases from V and 7 from J; bases not matched to a gene: 12. Germline lookup yields CDR1 LGHNA and CDR2 YNFKEQ. The CDR3 extends over 16 amino acids. The CDR3, as DNA: TGTGCCAGCAGCCAAAGACCCCTGGACAGGGTAAGTGAAGCTTTCTTT. Translating gives CASSQRPLDRVSEAFF.

This clonotype was seen only a few times. V is TRBV10-3 and J is TRBJ2-3; 10 bases line up with TRBD2. After removal of 7 bases from V and 3 bases from J, the junction contained 4 bases not matched to a gene. CDR1 and CDR2 from the germline V gene are ENHRY and SYGVKD. The CDR3 has 14 amino acids. The CDR3 DNA is TGTGCCATCAAATCTAGCGGGAGTACAGATACGCAGTATTTT. Its translation is CAIKSSGSTDTQYF.

This clonotype was recorded many times. V is TRBV29-1 and J is TRBJ1-5; a weak D match, TRBD1 (5 bases). From germline, CDR1 is SQVTM and CDR2 ANQGSEA. The V end was cut by 4 bases, the J end by 0 bases, with 7 bases between. The CDR3 runs 13 residues. Written as DNA, the CDR3 is TGCAGCGTTGCGACAGTTAGCAATCAGCCCCAGCATTTT. As protein: CSVATVSNQPQHF. The whole variable domain, filled in from reference TRBV29-1 and TRBJ1-5, reads SAVISQKPSRDICQRGTSLTIQCQVDSQVTMMFWYRQQPGQSLTLIATANQGSEATYESGFVIDKFPISRPNLTFSTLTVSNMSPEDSSIYLCSVATVSNQPQHFGDGTRLSIL.

This clonotype has more than one count but fewer than ten. This chain connects TRBV12-3 or TRBV12-4 to TRBJ1-2; no clear D. CDR3 length: 14 amino acids. The germline V and J ends were trimmed by 4 bases and 8 bases, with 17 bases remaining between them. The CDR3 region has the DNA TGTGCCAGCAGTTCTGGGCCGGCTCTATGGGGCTACACCTTC. Its translation is CASSSGPALWGYTF.